The rows below give T cell receptor beta chains drawn from one sample of a study. Sequencing was performed with immunoSEQ multiplex PCR; in TCRdb, only in-frame clones are kept and a portion is missing. The sample holds about 68,000 clones, 93% seen once. Sequencing used PBMCs. These receptors originate from a man in his forties or fifties with rheumatoid arthritis. Each CDR3 is given with its conserved first and last residue. D genes are given only for firm matches. Size tells how often a clone was seen (once, few, many) or the class of an expanded clone, and some rows leave it out.

CDR3 protein | CDR3 DNA | CDR3 length | D gene | V gene | clone size | J gene
CAISQDRVGEKLFF | TGTGCCATCAGTCAGGACAGGGTAGGGGAAAAACTGTTTTTT | 14 | TRBD1 | TRBV10-3 | . | TRBJ1-4
CASSSGQTEAFF | TGTGCCAGCAGCTCGGGACAGACGGAAGCTTTCTTT | 12 | TRBD1 | TRBV13 | medium-sized | TRBJ1-1
CASSLIGASGRAGNEQFF | TGTGCCAGCAGCCTGATTGGGGCTAGCGGGAGGGCCGGGAATGAGCAGTTCTTC | 18 | TRBD2 | TRBV7-3 | . | TRBJ2-1
CASSLDSVSNEQFF | TGTGCCAGCAGCTTGGACTCAGTAAGCAATGAGCAGTTCTTC | 14 | . | TRBV5-8 | . | TRBJ2-1
CAWTGQVYYGYTF | TGTGCCTGGACGGGGCAGGTTTACTATGGCTACACCTTC | 13 | . | TRBV30 | few | TRBJ1-2
CATSLWTSGRSYNEQFF | TGTGCCACCAGCCTTTGGACTAGCGGGCGCTCCTACAATGAGCAGTTCTTC | 17 | TRBD2 | TRBV15 | . | TRBJ2-1
CATSDPNRPDTQYF | TGTGCCACCAGTGATCCGAATCGTCCAGATACGCAGTATTTT | 14 | . | TRBV24-1 | few | TRBJ2-3
CAWSVTTGELFF | TGTGCCTGGAGTGTGACCACGGGGGAGCTGTTTTTT | 12 | . | TRBV30 | . | TRBJ2-2
CAWKMTSGSTDTQYF | TGTGCCTGGAAGATGACTAGCGGTAGCACAGATACGCAGTATTTT | 15 | TRBD2 | TRBV30 | . | TRBJ2-3
CASSFGAGAYEQYF | TGTGCCAGCAGCTTTGGGGCGGGGGCCTACGAGCAGTACTTC | 14 | TRBD2 | TRBV7-9 | . | TRBJ2-7
CASSLTSGYGYTF | TGTGCCAGCAGTTTAACGTCAGGGTATGGCTACACCTTC | 13 | . | TRBV28 | . | TRBJ1-2
CASRGNTEAFF | TGTGCCAGCAGAGGGAACACTGAAGCTTTCTTT | 11 | . | TRBV2 | . | TRBJ1-1
CASSQDGGGGLDEQFF | TGTGCCAGCAGCCAAGACGGGGGCGGGGGCTTGGATGAGCAGTTCTTC | 16 | . | TRBV4-2 | . | TRBJ2-1
CAIAQGQPFWELFF | TGTGCCATCGCTCAGGGACAGCCCTTTTGGGAGCTGTTTTTT | 14 | TRBD1 | TRBV10-3 | once | TRBJ2-2
CASSSFIGEEAFF | TGTGCCAGCAGCTCCTTCATTGGAGAAGAAGCTTTCTTT | 13 | . | TRBV5-5 | . | TRBJ1-1
CSAEWGPEAFF | TGCAGTGCTGAATGGGGCCCTGAAGCTTTCTTT | 11 | . | TRBV20-1 | . | TRBJ1-1
CASSSTVSYEQYF | TGTGCCAGCAGCTCGACAGTTTCCTACGAGCAGTACTTC | 13 | . | TRBV7-8 | . | TRBJ2-7
CASSQDPSGRSYEQYF | TGCGCCAGCAGCCAAGATCCTAGCGGGAGATCCTACGAGCAGTACTTC | 16 | TRBD2 | TRBV4-3 | once | TRBJ2-7
CASSLGQGSPYGYTF | TGCGCCAGCAGCTTGGGACAGGGATCCCCCTATGGCTACACCTTC | 15 | TRBD1 | TRBV5-1 | . | TRBJ1-2
CASSRFSEDYGYTF | TGTGCCAGCAGCCGATTCAGTGAGGACTATGGCTACACCTTC | 14 | . | TRBV7-8 | . | TRBJ1-2
CASSYTPGGRQPQHF | TGTGCCAGCAGTTACACCCCAGGGGGCAGGCAGCCCCAGCATTTT | 15 | TRBD1 | TRBV25-1 | . | TRBJ1-5
CASNRRPGLATDTQYF | TGTGCCAGCAACAGACGGCCCGGGCTAGCTACAGATACGCAGTATTTT | 16 | . | TRBV5-6 | . | TRBJ2-3
CASSVAGGRATDTQYF | TGTGCCAGCAGCGTAGCCGGCGGGAGGGCCACAGATACGCAGTATTTT | 16 | TRBD2 | TRBV9 | . | TRBJ2-3
CASSYGGDYGYTF | TGTGCCAGCAGTTACGGGGGGGACTATGGCTACACCTTC | 13 | . | TRBV6-5 | . | TRBJ1-2
CASSARERGMNTEAFF | TGTGCCAGCAGCGCCCGTGAGAGAGGGATGAACACTGAAGCTTTCTTT | 16 | . | TRBV9 | . | TRBJ1-1
CSVVPLAGGLNEQFF | TGCAGCGTTGTACCACTAGCGGGGGGGCTCAATGAGCAGTTCTTC | 15 | TRBD2 | TRBV29-1 | . | TRBJ2-1
CASSPRDRGEHQPQHF | TGTGCCAGCAGCCCCCGGGACAGGGGAGAGCATCAGCCCCAGCATTTT | 16 | TRBD1 | TRBV7-2 | once | TRBJ1-5